Listed here are 19 T cell receptor beta chains from one sample, sequenced in a study of identical twins. From the 5' RACE reads, TCRdb called clonotypes with MiXCR, one entry per CDR3 protein. This table holds 500,000 to 600,000 distinct CDR3 sequences, approximately 22% found once. The sample was also reused in another study, on T cells expressing NK-cell markers.

Sequenced input: CD4+ T cells sorted from blood. Receptor source: a young woman in good health.

This rearrangement joins TRBV5-1 to TRBJ1-2; no reliable D call. This CDR3 region has 13 residues. With 6 bases removed from V and 7 bases from J, the gap between germline ends came to 16 bases. Germline values: CDR1 SGHRS, CDR2 YFSETQ. CDR3 DNA sequence: TGCGCCAGCAAGTCGGAAGGGAGGAGTGGCTACACCTTC. Translation: CASKSEGRSGYTF.

The chain carries TRBV30 and TRBJ2-1; 7 bases align to TRBD2. V lost 3 bases to trimming and J lost 8 bases; unmatched junction nucleotides: 10. Germline V gives CDR1 GTSNPN, CDR2 SVGIG (reference sequence). The length of the CDR3 is 14 residues. CDR3 DNA sequence: TGTGCCTGGAGGAAGGCGGGAGTATTTTATGAGCAGTTCTTC. Encoded protein: CAWRKAGVFYEQFF.

V and J are TRBV20-1 and TRBJ1-6; D is perhaps TRBD1 (6 bases). With 3 bases removed from V and 4 bases from J, the gap between germline ends came to 13 bases. CDR1 DFQATT and CDR2 SNEGSKA come from the germline V gene (reference sequence). The CDR3 spans 15 residues. This CDR3 is CSASEQGNYNSPLHF. Written as DNA, the CDR3 is TGCAGTGCTAGCGAACAGGGAAATTATAATTCACCCCTCCACTTT.

The chain joins TRBV12-3 or TRBV12-4 to TRBJ2-1, with D possibly TRBD2 on 6 matching bases. The CDR3 totals 12 residues. V lost 7 bases, J lost 8 bases, and 12 bases lay in between. The CDR3 loop reads CASNRGSHEQFF. For the CDR3, the DNA is TGTGCCAGCAACCGGGGGTCGCATGAGCAGTTCTTC.

The chain has TRBV7-8 and TRBJ1-5; 10 bases map to TRBD1. The germline CDR1 and CDR2 sequences are SGHVS and FQNEAQ. The CDR3 is made up of 17 amino acids. The J segment lost 10 bases and the V segment lost 1 base, leaving 13 bases of the junction unmatched. The CDR3: CASSLGAGQGFYSPQHF. In DNA form, the CDR3 reads TGTGCCAGCAGCTTAGGTGCGGGACAGGGGTTTTACAGTCCCCAGCATTTT.

This clonotype was counted at least ten times. This chain links TRBV20-1 with TRBJ2-3; 9 nucleotides match TRBD2. This CDR3 contains 14 residues. Germline assignment: CDR1 DFQATT and CDR2 SNEGSKA (reference sequence). J was trimmed by 5 bases and V by 4 bases; bases with no gene match: 7. The CDR3 sequence is CSAIKAGGGDTQYF. The CDR3 DNA sequence: TGCAGTGCTATAAAAGCGGGAGGAGGAGATACGCAGTATTTT.

This clonotype was observed a handful of times. The J gene is TRBJ1-2, the V gene TRBV28; D not certain. Germline V gives CDR1 MDHEN, CDR2 SYDVKM. Trimming shortened V by 9 bases and J by 8 bases, and 16 bases separated the two germline ends. This CDR3 has 12 amino acids. This CDR3 is CASTGSSRGYTF. DNA of the CDR3: TGTGCCAGTACCGGGAGCTCACGGGGCTACACCTTC.

The chain uses TRBV29-1 and TRBJ1-1; a weak D match, TRBD1 (5 bases). Trimming shortened V by 3 bases and J by 1 base, and 24 bases separated the two germline ends. The CDR3 runs to 18 residues. The germline V gene has CDR1 SQVTM and CDR2 ANQGSEA. CDR3 loop: CSVEDLGRGAIRNTEAFF. CDR3 nucleotides: TGCAGCGTTGAGGATTTGGGTCGAGGGGCCATAAGGAACACTGAAGCTTTCTTT.

The CDR3 coding sequence is TGCAGTGCTAGAGATCTGGCGCGGACTAGTCCCGCCGGGGAGCTGTTTTTT. Translated, it gives CSARDLARTSPAGELFF. This sequence joins TRBV20-1 and TRBJ2-2, with TRBD2 identical over 7 bases. CDR3 size: 17 residues. In germline, CDR1 is DFQATT, CDR2 SNEGSKA (reference sequence). The V and J ends lost 0 bases and 6 bases, in that order; junction bases with no gene match: 13.

This clonotype was counted only a few times. The J gene is TRBJ1-2, the V gene TRBV20-1; D is ambiguous. The V and J ends lost 6 bases and 5 bases respectively, with 13 bases between them. The V gene's germline CDR1 is DFQATT and CDR2 SNEGSKA (reference sequence). This CDR3 comprises 12 residues. The CDR3 is CSAARGIYGYTF. CDR3 DNA: TGCAGTGCCGCTCGAGGGATTTATGGCTACACCTTC.

This clonotype was detected a few times. CDR3 sequence reads: CASSLDENMDTQYF. The CDR3 DNA reads as TGCGCCAGCAGCTTGGATGAAAACATGGATACGCAGTATTTT. The V gene is TRBV5-1, the J gene TRBJ2-3; D is undetermined. The V gene lost 0 bases and the J gene lost 6 bases, with 11 bases spanning the gap. In germline, CDR1 is SGHRS, CDR2 YFSETQ. The CDR3 loop spans 14 amino acids.

This clonotype was observed a handful of times. The chain joins TRBV7-7 to TRBJ2-5; 8 bases map to TRBD2. The length of the CDR3 is 16 residues. V was clipped by 1 base and J by 5 bases; unmatched bases: 9. Germline CDR1 and CDR2: SSHAT and FNYEAQ (reference sequence). CDR3 amino acids: CASSLGRAGVGETQYF. The CDR3 bases are TGTGCCAGCAGCTTAGGTCGAGCGGGAGTTGGGGAGACCCAGTACTTC.

This chain uses TRBV6-5 with TRBJ2-7, with D hard to call. Germline V gene lookup returns CDR1 MNHEY and CDR2 SVGAGI. V was clipped by 0 bases and J by 3 bases, with 12 bases between them. The CDR3 spans 15 residues. CDR3 nucleotide sequence: TGTGCCAGCAGTTACTCGACACGAACCGACTACGAGCAGTACTTC. It translates to CASSYSTRTDYEQYF.

The V call is TRBV20-1, the J call TRBJ1-1; D uncertain. The CDR3 sequence is 13 residues long. V was pared by 2 bases and J by 3 bases, with 10 bases between. Germline V CDR1 and CDR2: DFQATT, SNEGSKA (reference sequence). The CDR3 region is CSARTDTYTEAFF. DNA for the CDR3: TGCAGTGCTAGAACAGATACTTACACTGAAGCTTTCTTT.

This clonotype has more than one count but fewer than ten. The junction does not match germline at one end; this may be a read error. The chain combines TRBV23-1 with TRBJ1-4, with TRBD1 identical over 7 bases. TRBV23-1 is annotated as an ORF whose role is uncertain. The CDR3 contains 13 residues. The CDR3 DNA is TGCGCCAGCAGTCAATCTCGGGGACAGCCACAACTTTTT. This sequence encodes CASSQSRGQPQLF.

V gene TRBV20-1 combines with J gene TRBJ1-1; D is unclear. This CDR3 spans 12 amino acids. V dropped 3 bases and J dropped 9 bases, with 14 bases sitting between them. The V gene's germline CDR1 is DFQATT and CDR2 SNEGSKA (reference sequence). Here the CDR3 DNA reads TGCAGTGCTAGTCTGGCCGGAGGAAAAGCTTTCTTT. Translating it yields CSASLAGGKAFF.

In the case of this clonotype: A junction boundary mismatches the germline segment, possibly from a read error. The CDR3 reads CASTDPGGENQYF. The CDR3 DNA sequence: TGCGCCAGCACGGACCCGGGAGGAGAGAACCAGTACTTC. The chain has TRBV5-1 and TRBJ2-5, with 7 bases matching TRBD2. Germline values: CDR1 SGHRS, CDR2 YFSETQ. There are 13 residues in the CDR3.

This clonotype was detected a few times. The CDR3 reads CSALRDKNQPQHF. The CDR3 coding sequence is TGCAGTGCCCTCCGGGACAAGAATCAGCCCCAGCATTTT. The chain joins TRBV20-1 to TRBJ1-5, with D perhaps TRBD1 (6 bases). CDR1 is DFQATT, CDR2 SNEGSKA, per germline (reference sequence). The ends were cut back, 6 bases at V and 4 bases at J, with 13 bases in the middle. The CDR3 length is 13 residues.

The chain carries TRBV7-8 and TRBJ1-1; 7 bases are shared with TRBD1. Germline trimming cut 5 bases from V and 5 bases from J; bases unmatched to any gene: 5. The CDR3 runs 13 residues. Germline values: CDR1 SGHVS, CDR2 FQNEAQ. The CDR3 coding sequence is TGTGCCAGCAGCCCAGGGGGGGCAACTGAAGCTTTCTTT. Amino acid sequence: CASSPGGATEAFF. Filled out from reference TRBV7-8 and TRBJ1-1, the complete variable domain reads GAGVSQSPRYKVAKRGQDVALRCDPISGHVSLFWYQQALGQGPEFLTYFQNEAQLDKSGLPSDRFFAERPEGSVSTLKIQRTQQEDSAVYLCASSPGGATEAFFGQGTRLTVV.